The entry below gives a single TCR beta chain sequence along with its context. This clone's antigen is unknown. The junction differs from germline at one of its ends, possibly a read error. To sequence the TCRbeta CDR3 region, genomic DNA was isolated from the sorted cells. TCRbeta CDR3 regions were sequenced using the immunoSEQ Assay. In its TCRdb copy, this immuneACCESS table keeps in-frame sequences only and misses some clones. Where compared with another copy, unresolved V genes explain less than half of these, and the others have no known cause. A total of 30,000 to 35,000 clones appear in this sample, roughly 84% of them only once. The ten biggest clones cover 1.5% to 2% of the sample. The trial excluded patients who had a history of autoimmune disease or were on systemic immunosuppression. Peripheral blood for TCR sequencing was drawn from every dose cohort at baseline, at cycle 4 day 1 and at cycle 7 day 1. The samples were taken from a phase I, first-in-human, multicenter, open-label dose-escalation trial of ivuxolimab. Adults with locally advanced or metastatic melanoma, renal cell, hepatocellular, or head and neck squamous cell carcinoma were enrolled in the trial. Before TCR sequencing, CD4+ T cells and CD8+ T cells from peripheral blood were sorted into separate populations.

The sample is drawn from a study of OX40 agonist ivuxolimab in advanced cancers. Regarding the complete study: Ivuxolimab was an agonistic, fully human IgG2 monoclonal antibody directed against OX40 (CD134), a costimulatory receptor. Intravenous ivuxolimab was administered to patients every 2 weeks at six dose levels: 0.01, 0.1, 0.3, 1.5, 3 and 10 mg/kg. Of the roughly 51 patients in dose escalation, 19 had hepatocellular carcinoma, about 15 had melanoma, 9 had renal cell carcinoma and 9 had head and neck cancer. A male proportion of roughly 80% and a mean age of approximately 55 years, ranging from about 20 to 79, were recorded for the dose-escalation cohort. Prior anti-PD-1, anti-PD-L1 or anti-CTLA-4 therapy was permitted, and 40% of dose-escalation patients had received checkpoint inhibitors. Partial responses occurred in three dose-escalation patients, of whom one had hepatocellular carcinoma and two had cutaneous melanoma. The purpose of peripheral TCRbeta sequencing was to test whether ivuxolimab changed TCR sequence diversity and led to clonal T-cell expansion. The monotherapy dose-escalation portion (N of about 57 patients) of the phase I ivuxolimab trial is reported in the paper. Findings and caveats that apply to the study as a whole: After ivuxolimab, expanded clones were on average more numerous among CD8+ T cells than among CD4+ T cells. In the 0.1-3.0 mg/kg groups, partial responders had among the lowest normalized peripheral clonal expansion, particularly in CD8+ T cells. Low levels of normalized T-cell clonal expansion were also seen in some patients who did not respond. Clonal expansion of both CD4+ and CD8+ blood T cells was observed from baseline to week 6 at doses 0.1 to 3.0 mg/kg. Which antigens the clonally expanded peripheral T cells were specific for was not determined.

The source of this sequence is an adult with an advanced solid tumor such as melanoma, head and neck, liver or kidney cancer. This specimen consisted of CD4+ or CD8+ T cells sorted from blood, obtained in a trial of the OX40 agonist ivuxolimab.

The CDR3 here reads CSANLQGSFNSPLHF. The DNA sequence is given as TGCAGCGCCAACCTACAGGGATCCTTTAATTCACCCCTCCACTTT. Recombination connected TRBV29-1 to TRBJ1-6; possibly the D gene is TRBD1, per 6 matching bases. Including the terminal cysteine and phenylalanine, the CDR3 comprises 15 residues. Only CDR3 DNA is held: 45 bases, read in frame from base 1. Per the germline V gene, SQVTM is the CDR1 and ANQGSEA is the CDR2.